A single T cell receptor (beta chain) is shown here with its context. Its target is unknown. Then a second PCR, running about 6 to 11 cycles, was carried out with a sample-barcoded 5' primer and a J-beta primer mix. From the 5' RACE reads, TCRdb called clonotypes with MiXCR, one entry per CDR3 protein. The profile covers around 1,000,000 distinct CDR3 sequences, with roughly a quarter appearing a single time and less than 0.85% taken by the ten largest. The data were taken from a study of blood T cells in healthy people across ages. Broader study findings: Greater diversity and more naive CD4+ cells were seen in long-lived donors than in aged donors. TCR beta diversity was tightly associated with the proportion of naive T cells. Unknown donor CMV status possibly confounded expanded clonotype changes. Per million T cells, the diversity of TCR beta decreased roughly linearly as age advanced.

CDR1 is SQVTM and CDR2 is ANQGSEA in the germline V gene. The CDR3 contains 11 residues. This same sample was also part of a study on T cells of mothers and their children.

Material for sequencing was blood. The TCR originated in a girl aged 2 to 10 in good health. The chain joins TRBV29-1 to TRBJ2-5; D is possibly TRBD1 (5 bases). The DNA end lines up better with TRBJ2-7; the J call may be wrong. The CDR3 spells CSGAQGAEQYF. The CDR3 nucleotides read TGCAGCGGGGCCCAAGGGGCCGAGCAGTACTTC.